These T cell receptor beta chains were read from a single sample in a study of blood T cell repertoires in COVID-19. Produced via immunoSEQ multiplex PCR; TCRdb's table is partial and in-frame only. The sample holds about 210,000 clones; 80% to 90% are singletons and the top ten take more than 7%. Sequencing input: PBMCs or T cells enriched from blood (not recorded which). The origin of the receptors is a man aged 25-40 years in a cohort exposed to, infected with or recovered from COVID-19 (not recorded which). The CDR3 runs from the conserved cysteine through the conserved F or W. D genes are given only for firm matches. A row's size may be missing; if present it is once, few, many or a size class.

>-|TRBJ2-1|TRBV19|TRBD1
CATDRGRIKDSYNEQFF
TGTGCCACTGACAGGGGGCGAATCAAGGACTCCTACAATGAGCAGTTCTTC
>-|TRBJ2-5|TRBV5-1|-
CASRSLISQETQYF
TGCGCCAGCCGATCTTTAATTAGCCAAGAGACCCAGTACTTC
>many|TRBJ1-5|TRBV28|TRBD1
CASSHGQGGQPQHF
TGTGCCAGCAGTCACGGACAGGGAGGTCAGCCCCAGCATTTT
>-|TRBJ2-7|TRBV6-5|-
CASSYQETYEQYF
TGTGCCAGCAGTTACCAGGAAACCTACGAGCAGTACTTC
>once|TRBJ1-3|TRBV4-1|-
CASSQDPPDVRSTIYF
TGCGCCAGCAGCCAAGATCCGCCTGACGTCCGGAGCACCATATATTTT
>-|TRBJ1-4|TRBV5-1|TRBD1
CASSLGDRGEKLFF
TGCGCCAGCAGCTTGGGGGACAGGGGTGAAAAACTGTTTTTT
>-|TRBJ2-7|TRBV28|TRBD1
CASSSIGRQGSYEQYF
TGTGCCAGCAGTTCAATAGGCCGACAGGGTTCCTACGAGCAGTACTTC
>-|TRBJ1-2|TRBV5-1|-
CASSLAQGGAGGYTF
TGCGCCAGCAGCTTGGCCCAAGGAGGGGCGGGCGGCTACACCTTC
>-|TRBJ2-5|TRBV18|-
CASSSIKETQYF
TGTGCCAGCTCGAGCATAAAGGAGACCCAGTACTTC
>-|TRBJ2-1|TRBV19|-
CASSLPGSGYNEQFF
TGTGCCAGTAGCCTGCCGGGTAGCGGCTACAATGAGCAGTTCTTC
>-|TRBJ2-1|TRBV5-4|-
CASSEKDINNEQFF
TGTGCCAGCAGCGAGAAGGACATAAACAATGAGCAGTTCTTC
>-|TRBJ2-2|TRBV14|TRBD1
CASSRQGANTGELFF
TGTGCCAGCAGCCGACAGGGGGCGAACACCGGGGAGCTGTTTTTT
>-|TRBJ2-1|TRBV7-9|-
CASSADSYSYNEQFF
TGTGCCAGCAGCGCCGACTCCTACTCCTACAATGAGCAGTTCTTC
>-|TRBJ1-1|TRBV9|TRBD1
CASSAFQGAGNTEAFF
TGTGCCAGCAGTGCTTTCCAGGGGGCAGGGAACACTGAAGCTTTCTTT
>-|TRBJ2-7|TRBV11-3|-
CASSLDSGTVYEQYF
TGTGCCAGCAGCTTAGATTCCGGGACTGTATACGAGCAGTACTTC
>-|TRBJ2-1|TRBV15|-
CATSRDQGTSSYNEQFF
TGTGCCACCAGCAGAGATCAGGGGACCAGCTCCTACAATGAGCAGTTCTTC
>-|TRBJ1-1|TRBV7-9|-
CASSLGLSAFF
TGTGCCAGCAGCTTAGGTCTTTCAGCTTTCTTT
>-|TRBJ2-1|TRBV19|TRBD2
CASSTGTSPADEQFF
TGTGCCAGTAGTACAGGGACTAGCCCCGCGGATGAGCAGTTCTTC
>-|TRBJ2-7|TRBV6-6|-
CASSYIRRGYEQYF
TGTGCCAGCAGTTACATTCGGCGGGGCTACGAGCAGTACTTC
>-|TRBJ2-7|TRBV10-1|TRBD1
CASSDTGDSYEQYF
TGCGCCAGCAGTGATACAGGGGATTCCTACGAGCAGTACTTC
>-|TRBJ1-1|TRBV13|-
CASSARQRANTEAFF
TGTGCCAGCAGCGCAAGACAGAGAGCGAACACTGAAGCTTTCTTT
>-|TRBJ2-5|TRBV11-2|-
CASSLFDWGPSQETQYF
TGTGCCAGCAGCCTTTTCGATTGGGGGCCCTCTCAAGAGACCCAGTACTTC
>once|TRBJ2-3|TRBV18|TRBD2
CASSPQDGLAGGPGHGTQYF
TGTGCCAGCTCACCACAAGATGGGCTAGCGGGAGGGCCCGGCCACGGTACGCAGTATTTT
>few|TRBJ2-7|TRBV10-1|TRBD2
CASSDRLAGIDEQYF
TGCGCCAGCAGTGACCGGCTAGCGGGAATCGACGAGCAGTACTTC
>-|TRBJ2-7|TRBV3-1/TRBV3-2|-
CASSQGLEQYF
TGTGCCAGCAGCCAGGGACTCGAGCAGTACTTC
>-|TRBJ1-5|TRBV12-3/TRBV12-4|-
CASASGRAQHF
TGTGCCAGCGCCTCTGGTCGGGCCCAGCATTTT
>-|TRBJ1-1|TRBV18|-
CASSSTGGMNTEAFF
TGTGCCAGCTCATCGACGGGGGGCATGAACACTGAAGCTTTCTTT
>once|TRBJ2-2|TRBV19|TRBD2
CASRQKTSLWTGELFF
TGTGCCAGTAGGCAAAAGACTAGCCTCTGGACCGGGGAGCTGTTTTTT
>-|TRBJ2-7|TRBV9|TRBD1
CASSVLGTGLRDEQYF
TGTGCCAGCAGCGTACTCGGGACAGGGCTAAGGGACGAGCAGTACTTC
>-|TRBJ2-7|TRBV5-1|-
CASSLEPGLTSQYF
TGCGCCAGCAGCTTGGAACCAGGACTTACCAGCCAGTACTTC
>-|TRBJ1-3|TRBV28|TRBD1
CASSWTGYSGNTIYF
TGTGCCAGCAGTTGGACAGGGTACTCTGGAAACACCATATATTTT
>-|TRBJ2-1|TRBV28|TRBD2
CASSYSTSASEQFF
TGTGCCAGCAGTTATTCCACTAGCGCCTCAGAGCAGTTCTTC
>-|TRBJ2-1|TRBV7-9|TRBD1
CASSYTGGHPNEQFF
TGTGCCAGCAGCTACACAGGGGGCCACCCGAATGAGCAGTTCTTC
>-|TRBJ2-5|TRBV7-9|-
CASSWGDSHRTGRQETQYF
TGTGCCAGCAGCTGGGGGGACAGCCACAGGACAGGACGACAAGAGACCCAGTACTTC
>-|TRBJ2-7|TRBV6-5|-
CASSYAGGQTYEQYF
TGTGCCAGCAGTTATGCAGGAGGGCAGACCTACGAGCAGTACTTC
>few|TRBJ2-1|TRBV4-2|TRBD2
CASSHPSGNLANEQFF
TGTGCCAGCAGCCACCCTAGCGGGAATCTCGCCAATGAGCAGTTCTTC
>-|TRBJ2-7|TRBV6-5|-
CASSLQAEAYEQYF
TGTGCCAGCAGTTTACAAGCGGAAGCCTACGAGCAGTACTTC
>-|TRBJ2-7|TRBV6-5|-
CASSYGQTGDEQYF
TGTGCCAGCAGTTACGGGCAAACAGGAGACGAGCAGTACTTC
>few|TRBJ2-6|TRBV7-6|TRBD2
CASSLGLAGGSGANVLTF
TGTGCCAGCAGCTTGGGACTAGCGGGAGGGTCTGGGGCCAACGTCCTGACTTTC
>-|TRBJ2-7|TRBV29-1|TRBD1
CSVDDRAEQYF
TGCAGCGTCGACGACAGGGCCGAGCAGTACTTC
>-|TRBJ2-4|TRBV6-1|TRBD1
CASSERSGQGLKNIQYF
TGTGCCAGCAGTGAACGATCGGGACAGGGGCTCAAAAACATTCAGTACTTC
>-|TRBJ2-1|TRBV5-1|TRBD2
CASSLDAGGNYNEQFF
TGCGCCAGCAGCTTGGATGCGGGAGGGAACTACAATGAGCAGTTCTTC
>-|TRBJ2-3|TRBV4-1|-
CASSRGELTGTDTQYF
TGCGCCAGCAGCCGGGGGGAACTGACCGGCACAGATACGCAGTATTTT
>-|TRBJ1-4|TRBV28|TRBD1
CASRLTGTELFF
TGTGCCAGCAGGTTAACAGGGACAGAACTGTTTTTT
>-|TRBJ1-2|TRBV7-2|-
CASSLEGVNYGYTF
TGTGCCAGCAGCTTGGAAGGGGTAAACTATGGCTACACCTTC
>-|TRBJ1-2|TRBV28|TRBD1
CASTLQGARGYGYTF
TGTGCCAGCACTTTACAGGGGGCGCGGGGCTATGGCTACACCTTC
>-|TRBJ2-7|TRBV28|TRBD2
CASSFYAGVSYEQYF
TGTGCCAGCAGTTTCTATGCGGGAGTCTCCTACGAGCAGTACTTC
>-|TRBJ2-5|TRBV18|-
CASSPGLKETQYF
TGTGCCAGCTCACCGGGACTTAAAGAGACCCAGTACTTC
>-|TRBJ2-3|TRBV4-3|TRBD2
CASSGRVSGDTQYF
TGCGCCAGCAGTGGGAGGGTGTCAGGAGATACGCAGTATTTT
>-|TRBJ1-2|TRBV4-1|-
CASSQLQETYYGYTF
TGCGCCAGCAGCCAATTACAGGAAACCTACTATGGCTACACCTTC
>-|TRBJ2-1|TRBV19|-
CASSIDGSSYNEQFF
TGTGCCAGTAGTATCGACGGGAGCTCCTACAATGAGCAGTTCTTC
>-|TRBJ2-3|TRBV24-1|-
CATSDSSYGRGTNTDTQYF
TGTGCCACCAGTGATTCATCCTATGGAAGGGGCACTAACACAGATACGCAGTATTTT
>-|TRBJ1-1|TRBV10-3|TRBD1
CAISGTDYTEAFF
TGTGCCATCAGCGGGACAGACTACACTGAAGCTTTCTTT
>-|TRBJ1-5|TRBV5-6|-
CASSYGNSNQPQHF
TGTGCCAGCAGCTACGGGAATAGCAATCAGCCCCAGCATTTT
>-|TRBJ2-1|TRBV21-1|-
CVLSRGLAGGPNEQFF
TGTGTCCTCAGCAGGGGACTAGCGGGAGGGCCCAATGAGCAGTTCTTC
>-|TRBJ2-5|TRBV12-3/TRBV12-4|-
CASSLRRETQYF
TGTGCCAGCAGTTTGAGGAGAGAGACCCAGTACTTC